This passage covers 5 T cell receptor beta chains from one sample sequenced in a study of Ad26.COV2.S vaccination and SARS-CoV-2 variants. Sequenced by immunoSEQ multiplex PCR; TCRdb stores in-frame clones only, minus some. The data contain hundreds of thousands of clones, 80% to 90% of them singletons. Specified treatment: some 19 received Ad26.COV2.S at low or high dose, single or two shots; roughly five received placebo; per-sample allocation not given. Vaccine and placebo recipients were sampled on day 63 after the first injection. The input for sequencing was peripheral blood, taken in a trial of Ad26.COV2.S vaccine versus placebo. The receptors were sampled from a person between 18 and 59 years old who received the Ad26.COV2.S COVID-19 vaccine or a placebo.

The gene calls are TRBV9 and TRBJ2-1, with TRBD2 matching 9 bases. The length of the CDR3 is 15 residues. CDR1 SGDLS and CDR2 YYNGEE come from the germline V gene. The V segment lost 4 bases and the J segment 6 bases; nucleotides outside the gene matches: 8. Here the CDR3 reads CASSPGGTSPNEQFF. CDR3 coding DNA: TGTGCCAGCAGCCCAGGGGGGACTAGCCCCAATGAGCAGTTCTTC.

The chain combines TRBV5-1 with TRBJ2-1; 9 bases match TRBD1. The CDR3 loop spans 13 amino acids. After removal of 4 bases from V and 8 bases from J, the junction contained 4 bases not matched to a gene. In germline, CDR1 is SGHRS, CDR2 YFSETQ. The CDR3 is CASSETGGHEQFF. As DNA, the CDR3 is TGCGCCAGCAGCGAGACAGGGGGGCATGAGCAGTTCTTC.

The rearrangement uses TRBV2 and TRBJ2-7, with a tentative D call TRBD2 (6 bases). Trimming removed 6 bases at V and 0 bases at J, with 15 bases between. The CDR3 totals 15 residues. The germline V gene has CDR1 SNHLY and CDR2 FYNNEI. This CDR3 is CASRLDRDSSYEQYF. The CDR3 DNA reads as TGTGCCAGCAGGCTTGACCGGGACTCCTCCTACGAGCAGTACTTC.

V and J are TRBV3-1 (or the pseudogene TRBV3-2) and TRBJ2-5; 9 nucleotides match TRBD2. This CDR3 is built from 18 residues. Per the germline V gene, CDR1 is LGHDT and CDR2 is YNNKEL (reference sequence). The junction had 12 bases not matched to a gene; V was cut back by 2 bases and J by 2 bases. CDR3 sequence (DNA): TGTGCCAGCAGCCAAACGCTTTGTAGCGGGAGACAACAAGAGACCCAGTACTTC. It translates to CASSQTLCSGRQQETQYF.

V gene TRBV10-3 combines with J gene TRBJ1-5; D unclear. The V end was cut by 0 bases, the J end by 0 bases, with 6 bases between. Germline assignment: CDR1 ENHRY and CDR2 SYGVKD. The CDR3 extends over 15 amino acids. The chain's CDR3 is CAISESDPSNQPQHF. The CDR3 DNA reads TGTGCCATCAGTGAGTCTGACCCTAGCAATCAGCCCCAGCATTTT.